This T cell receptor (beta chain) was identified during a study of cytomegalovirus exposure and HLA in healthy donors (dated by TCRdb to the late 2010s). Background on the whole study: According to an earlier analysis of a few hundred of the donors, 150 million to 200 million T cells yielded 117 million unique TCR beta sequences and roughly 280 Gb of sequence data. An early release that covered about 640 HLA-typed donors contained about 290 gigabases of sequencing data and 80 million or so unique TCR sequences. The genetic ancestry cluster associated with self-reported Caucasian donors included over 80% of the roughly 360 genotyped donors. The study aimed to test whether cataloging public T cell receptors could reveal signatures of past pathogen exposure. The T cell repertoires of around 730 subjects were profiled by immunosequencing and related to cytomegalovirus serostatus. A separate validation cohort of 100 to 150 different subjects was used in addition to the 666-subject first cohort. To predict cytomegalovirus infection status, the study brought together high-throughput TCR immunosequencing, statistical association of individual TCRs with disease status, and machine learning. A later analysis re-analyzed previously published TCR beta repertoires from approximately 700 donors and added high-resolution HLA genotyping to study TCR occurrence patterns. Rather than drawing on any new phenotypic data, the later analysis identified candidate immune exposures from TCR beta sequences and the way those sequences occurred across donors. An earlier analysis of 500 to 750 of the donors applied high-throughput TCR beta sequencing to assess whether each TCR beta V gene segment acted as functional or pseudogenic. Donor age, sex, ethnicity and CMV serostatus were compiled together with the repertoire data. A later genetic analysis used genome-wide SNP genotypes for about three fifths of the 666 donors, treating that subset as a discovery cohort. Every repertoire in the discovery cohort had been generated on one and the same sequencing platform. Class I and class II HLA loci were covered by the typing at four-digit resolution. The number of typed donors differed by locus: 629-630 for A, B, C, DRB1 and DQB1; some 500 for DQA1; approximately 600 for DPA1; and about 450 for DPB1. Because of strong linkage in the cohort, roughly five DR-DQ haplotypes were treated as single units for association and clustering. On average, around 230,000 unique TCR beta nucleotide sequences were sequenced per donor among about 400 genotyped donors of the cohort, with roughly 18% of those sequences being non-productive. What the study reported, not specific to this receptor: The authors suggested that the approach could potentially be extended to other disease states and immunological phenotypes. A later genetic analysis associated a missense DCLRE1C variant with V-gene and J-gene trimming of TCR beta chains, and an independent cohort replicated the association. An earlier analysis of 587 of the donors showed that most TCR beta V segments appeared in productive rearrangements either about 87% or about 30% of the time, which broadly matched IMGT annotations. The 87-base-pair reads could not distinguish some IMGT-functional V segments, including TRBV6-2 and TRBV6-3, so those segments were excluded. Several of the top co-occurrence clusters appeared to be linked to parvovirus B19, influenza, CMV and Epstein-Barr virus, according to a later analysis. A further reported finding was that TCR beta sequences accurately predicted the HLA-A and HLA-B alleles for most subjects in the first cohort. Only TCR beta chains were sequenced in this cohort, and the absence of alpha or paired-chain data limited detectable features. Linkage disequilibrium might explain the correlated functional status among segregating V segments, but an unknown experimental factor could not be excluded. Roughly uniform sequencing depth across donors was assumed in presence/absence analyses, although this assumption may not hold. A few of the identified cytomegalovirus-associated TCR beta chains were confirmed in vitro to be specific for cytomegalovirus antigens. CMV serostatus was the only immune exposure information available for the cohort. The classifier was reported to diagnose cytomegalovirus status with high specificity and sensitivity in both the original and validation cohorts. A later analysis found that TCR association rates varied across HLA loci, with DRB1 alleles showing the most associated TCRs and HLA-C alleles the fewest. Compared with equally common non-associated chains, HLA-associated TCR beta chains in a later analysis were more clonally expanded and had lower generation probabilities. The study listed approximately 150 TCR beta chains as associated with cytomegalovirus. A later analysis associated 17,000 or so TCR beta sequences with specific HLA alleles at a false discovery rate of 0.05. Most TCR sequences were observed very rarely across donors, whereas some public TCRs were present in many individuals. A cluster of highly shared sequence variants was judged likely to represent a technical artifact of the sequencing pipeline. When HLA alleles, especially DR and DQ, strongly co-occurred, TCR associations were difficult to assign to individual alleles. Compared with the roughly 700-donor mean, donors in an Asian-associated ancestry cluster had fewer N-insertions in productive TCRs, according to a later genetic analysis. HLA typing was unavailable for some donors at each locus, so association tests used only the typed subset. A later analysis found that most CMV-associated TCR beta chains appeared HLA-restricted, with HLA associations seemingly driven largely by CMV exposure. Because counts were too low, about 17 rarely observed V segments, including chromosome 9 orphons, were excluded from the earlier analysis of under 650 of the donors.

The cohort comprised around 690 healthy bone marrow donors. All cohort members were sampled while nominally healthy, although unrecorded immune exposures were likely present. The donor was CMV seronegative and was included in the group of a few hundred seronegative cohort members. Every donor gave a peripheral blood sample, and the peripheral blood mononuclear cells from that sample were used for TCR beta sequencing. The Qiagen DNeasy Blood Extraction Kit was used to extract genomic DNA from the blood cell samples. CDR1 SSHAT and CDR2 FNYEAQ are derived from the germline V gene (reference sequence). The CDR3 spans 15 residues, from the cysteine through the phenylalanine. The entry retains the CDR3 DNA only, 45 bases that are in frame from base 1. Library preparation was by the immunoSEQ multiplex PCR assay. The multiplex PCR relied on a mix of 60 forward primers for TCR Vbeta segments and 13 reverse primers for TCR Jbeta segments. A multiplex PCR assay on genomic DNA amplified the CDR3 region of rearranged TCR beta genes. The amplified TCR beta libraries were sequenced on the Illumina HiSeq System as 87-base-pair reads. The original methods were these. A later analysis tallied 70 million to 100 million unique TCR beta chains across the 550 to 850 repertoires, and around 9.9 million of those chains were shared by two or more donors. To remove PCR and sequencing errors, raw reads were error-corrected and collapsed into unique sequences using a nearest-neighbor algorithm that merged closely related sequences. Alignment of CDR3 sequences to IMGT reference sequences was used to assign V, D and J gene segments. For a sequence to be retained, a match of at least six nucleotides to both a V gene segment and a J gene segment was required. Rearrangements were classified as productive when the CDR3 lacked stop codons and remained in frame with V and J, and all other rearrangements were classified as non-productive. CDR3 was defined by IMGT convention, running from the second conserved V-encoded cysteine to the conserved J-encoded phenylalanine. The earlier analysis of 587 of the donors excluded sequences that lacked an unambiguous match to a single V gene segment. An earlier analysis of about 590 of the donors classified V segments as functional when productive rearrangements were above 56.7% and as segregating when the standard deviation between donors was above 5%. A statistical classification framework was built for diagnosing cytomegalovirus status from the catalog of TCR beta chain sequences. V and J gene assignment, in a later analysis, came from comparing TCR nucleotide sequences with IMGT/GENE-DB human TR gene sequences. A later analysis assigned CDR3 sequences and most-parsimonious VDJ recombination scenarios with the TCRdist pipeline. A later analysis defined each TCR beta chain by its CDR3 amino acid sequence plus V-gene family, and excluded reads lacking a unique V-gene family. As a way to deal with suspected cross-contamination and a sequencing artifact, a later analysis dropped 450 to 700 nucleotide sequences that were highly shared and had low generation probability. A later analysis calculated a clonal expansion index for each public chain from normalized within-repertoire ranks of inferred template counts. In a later analysis, generation probabilities were computed using a VDJ recombination model fitted to out-of-frame rearrangements, and the results were checked against IGoR. In a later analysis, hypergeometric tests were used to score TCR-TCR, TCR-HLA and TCR-CMV co-occurrence, with a repertoire-size bias correction applied to TCR pairs. To estimate false discovery rates, a later analysis permuted the HLA or CMV assignments 20 times. In a later analysis, co-occurring TCRs were grouped using DBSCAN, and TCRdist sequence similarity was added for clustering within HLA-allele-positive subsets. Repertoires with fewer than 30,000 or more than 120,000 public chains were left out of co-occurrence clustering, as were about five repertoires with anomalous nucleotide sharing. TCRdb stores this immuneACCESS table with in-frame sequences only. Part of the clones is absent; in the studies checked, under half of the shortfall reflects unresolved V genes, and no reason is known for the rest. The V and J calls and clone size are taken from that table; D and trimming were inferred from the DNA. The sample profile shows around 230,000 clones; around 80% of them were found once. The ten largest clonotypes hold about 0.47% of the sample.

Concerning this clone: No cognate antigen has been identified for it. Compared with germline, one end of the junction differs, possibly owing to a read error.

The source is a boy aged 5-17 years in good health and CMV-seronegative. The chain joins TRBV7-7 to TRBJ2-5; perhaps TRBD1 is the D gene, with 7 bases matching. The specimen was PBMCs. CDR3 loop: CASSLGGTDQETQYF. The DNA is TGTGCTAGCAGCTTAGGGGGGACAGACCAAGAGACCCAGTACTTC.